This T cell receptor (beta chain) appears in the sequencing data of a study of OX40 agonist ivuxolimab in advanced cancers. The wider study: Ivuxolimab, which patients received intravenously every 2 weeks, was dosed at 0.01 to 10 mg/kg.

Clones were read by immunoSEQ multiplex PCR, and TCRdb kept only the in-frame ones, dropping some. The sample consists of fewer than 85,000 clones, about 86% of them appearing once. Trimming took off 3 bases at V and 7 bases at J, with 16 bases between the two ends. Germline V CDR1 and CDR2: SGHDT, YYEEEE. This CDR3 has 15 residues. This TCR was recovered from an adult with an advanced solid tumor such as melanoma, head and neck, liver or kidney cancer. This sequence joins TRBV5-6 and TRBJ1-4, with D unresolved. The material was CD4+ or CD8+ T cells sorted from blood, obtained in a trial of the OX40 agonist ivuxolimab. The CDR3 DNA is TGTGCCAGCAGCTCGCTAAATAAAGCGAGTGAAAAACTGTTTTTT. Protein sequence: CASSSLNKASEKLFF.